This TCR beta chain was identified in a study of cytomegalovirus exposure and HLA in healthy donors (dated by TCRdb to 2016 to 2017). Regarding the study in general: An earlier analysis of 587 of the donors reported around 280 Gb of sequence data and 95 million to 130 million unique TCR beta sequences obtained from about 170 million T cells. An early release that covered about 600 HLA-typed donors contained approximately 300 gigabases of sequencing data and 85 million to 100 million unique TCR sequences. The genetic ancestry cluster associated with self-reported Caucasian donors included 70% to 85% of the roughly 380 genotyped donors. The aim of the study was to test whether cataloging public T cell receptors could identify signatures of past pathogen exposure. The T cell repertoires of 550 to 850 subjects were profiled by immunosequencing and related to cytomegalovirus serostatus. Besides the first cohort of around 700 subjects, a separate validation cohort made up of 120 different subjects was used. High-throughput TCR immunosequencing, statistical association of individual TCRs with disease status, and machine learning were combined to predict cytomegalovirus infection status. A later analysis re-analyzed previously published TCR beta repertoires from roughly 630 donors and added high-resolution HLA genotyping to study TCR occurrence patterns. Rather than using new phenotypic data, the later analysis identified candidate immune exposures from TCR beta sequences and from how often those sequences occurred across donors. An earlier analysis of several hundred of the donors applied high-throughput TCR beta sequencing to assess whether each TCR beta V gene segment acted as functional or pseudogenic. Alongside the repertoire data, information on donor age, sex, ethnicity and CMV serostatus was compiled. In a later genetic analysis, genome-wide SNP genotypes for about 65% of the 666 donors were used, and that subset was treated as a discovery cohort. All discovery cohort repertoires had been generated using a single sequencing platform. Both class I and class II loci were covered by HLA typing, at four-digit resolution. The number of typed donors differed by locus: about 629-630 for A, B, C, DRB1 and DQB1; approximately 520 for DQA1; some 610 for DPA1; and around 450 for DPB1. Because of strong linkage in the cohort, roughly five DR-DQ haplotypes were treated as single units for association and clustering. Among around 400 genotyped donors of the cohort, an average of roughly 240,000 unique TCR beta nucleotide sequences were sequenced per donor, roughly a sixth of them non-productive.

From the germline V gene, CDR1 is SQVTM and CDR2 is ANQGSEA. Inclusive of the bounding cysteine and phenylalanine, the CDR3 is 13 residues long. Only CDR3 DNA is held: 39 bases, read in frame from base 1. The germline V end is reduced by 0 bases and the J end by 8 bases; junction bases left unmatched: 2. Library preparation used the immunoSEQ multiplex PCR assay. For the multiplex PCR, a mixture combining 60 forward primers for TCR Vbeta segments and 13 reverse primers for TCR Jbeta segments was used. A multiplex PCR assay on genomic DNA amplified the CDR3 region of rearranged TCR beta genes. Amplified TCR beta libraries were sequenced as 87-base-pair reads on the Illumina HiSeq System. The authors' pipeline ran thus. A later analysis counted about 80 million unique TCR beta chains across the 650 to 800 repertoires, and around 9.9 million of these chains were shared by at least two donors. Raw reads were error-corrected and collapsed into unique sequences with a nearest-neighbor algorithm that merged closely related sequences to remove PCR and sequencing errors. V, D and J gene segments were assigned by aligning CDR3 sequences to IMGT reference sequences. For a sequence to be retained, a match of at least six nucleotides to both a V gene segment and a J gene segment was required. A rearrangement counted as productive if the CDR3 had no stop codons and remained in frame with V and J, and every other rearrangement counted as non-productive. CDR3 was defined according to IMGT convention as the region running from the second conserved V-encoded cysteine to the conserved J-encoded phenylalanine. Sequences without an unambiguous match to a single V gene segment were excluded from the earlier analysis of approximately 600 of the donors. In an earlier analysis of about 590 of the donors, a V segment was called functional when productive rearrangements were above 56.7%, and segregating when the standard deviation between donors exceeded 5%. A statistical classification framework was built for diagnosing cytomegalovirus status from the catalog of TCR beta chain sequences. V and J gene assignment, in a later analysis, came from comparing TCR nucleotide sequences with IMGT/GENE-DB human TR gene sequences. In a later analysis, CDR3 sequences and most-parsimonious VDJ recombination scenarios were assigned using the TCRdist pipeline. In a later analysis, each TCR beta chain was defined by its CDR3 amino acid sequence together with its V-gene family, and reads lacking a unique V-gene family were excluded. In a later analysis, some 600 highly shared, low-generation-probability nucleotide sequences were removed to address suspected cross-contamination and a sequencing artifact. In a later analysis, a clonal expansion index for each public chain was calculated from normalized within-repertoire ranks of inferred template counts. In a later analysis, generation probabilities were computed with a VDJ recombination model fitted to out-of-frame rearrangements, and the resulting probabilities were checked against IGoR. In a later analysis, TCR-TCR, TCR-HLA and TCR-CMV co-occurrence was scored with hypergeometric tests, and a repertoire-size bias correction was applied to TCR pairs. In a later analysis, false discovery rates were estimated by permuting HLA or CMV assignments 20 times. In a later analysis, co-occurring TCRs were grouped using DBSCAN, with TCRdist sequence similarity added in when clustering inside HLA-allele-positive subsets. Repertoires with fewer than 30,000 or more than 120,000 public chains were left out of co-occurrence clustering, as were about 5 repertoires with anomalous nucleotide sharing. This immuneACCESS table, as held by TCRdb, lists in-frame sequences with V and J called but not all clones. Of the missing ones, under half trace to an unresolved V gene in checked studies; the others have no known cause. Clone size and the V and J calls come from that table; the DNA yielded D and trimming. This sample is represented by over 150,000 clones; approximately 77% of them were singletons. Jointly, the top ten make up more than 3.5% of the sample.

General conclusions and limits of the study: In a later genetic analysis, fewer N-insertions in productive TCRs were reported among donors in an Asian-associated ancestry cluster than the roughly 700-donor mean. Correlated functional status among segregating V segments might be attributable to linkage disequilibrium, but an unknown experimental factor could not be ruled out. In an earlier analysis of 587 of the donors, most TCR beta V segments appeared in productive rearrangements about 87% or about 30% of the time, broadly matching IMGT annotations. The classifier was reported to diagnose cytomegalovirus status with high specificity and sensitivity in both the original and validation cohorts. In the study, roughly 160 TCR beta chains were listed as associated with cytomegalovirus. The presence/absence analyses assumed that sequencing depth was roughly uniform across donors, and that assumption may not be true. HLA typing was unavailable for some donors at each locus, so association tests used only the typed subset. A cluster of highly shared sequence variants was judged likely to represent a technical artifact of the sequencing pipeline. Some IMGT-functional V segments, including TRBV6-2 and TRBV6-3, could not be told apart with the 87-base-pair reads, so those segments were excluded. The cohort was sequenced for TCR beta chains only, and without alpha or paired-chain data the features that could be detected were limited. It was suggested by the authors that the approach could potentially be generalized to other disease states and immunological phenotypes. While some public TCRs were present in many individuals, most TCR sequences turned up only very rarely across donors. When HLA alleles, especially DR and DQ, strongly co-occurred, TCR associations were difficult to assign to individual alleles. A later analysis found that TCR association rates varied across HLA loci, with DRB1 alleles showing the most associated TCRs and HLA-C alleles the fewest. The only immune exposure information available for the cohort was CMV serostatus. A later analysis found that most CMV-associated TCR beta chains appeared HLA-restricted, with HLA associations seemingly driven largely by CMV exposure. A few of the identified cytomegalovirus-associated TCR beta chains were confirmed in vitro to be specific for cytomegalovirus antigens. In a later analysis, around 15,000 TCR beta sequences were associated with specific HLA alleles at a false discovery rate of 0.05. A later analysis reported that several top co-occurrence clusters appeared linked to parvovirus B19, influenza, CMV and Epstein-Barr virus. A further reported finding was that TCR beta sequences accurately predicted the HLA-A and HLA-B alleles for most subjects in the first cohort. Because counts were too low, seventeen rarely observed V segments, including chromosome 9 orphons, were left out of the earlier analysis of a few hundred of the donors. A later analysis found that HLA-associated TCR beta chains were more clonally expanded and had lower generation probabilities than equally common non-associated chains. V-gene and J-gene trimming of TCR beta chains was associated with a missense DCLRE1C variant in a later genetic analysis, and the association was replicated in an independent cohort.

The cohort was made up of roughly 670 healthy bone marrow donors. At the time of sampling, every cohort member was nominally healthy, though immune exposures that went unrecorded were likely present. The donor was CMV seropositive and was included in the group of 289 seropositive cohort members. A peripheral blood sample was provided by each donor, and peripheral blood mononuclear cells were used for TCR beta sequencing. The Qiagen DNeasy Blood Extraction Kit was used to extract genomic DNA from the blood cell samples. As concerns this clone: Its cognate antigen has yet to be identified. No clone much larger than this one lies a single base away; base qualities are absent.

Rearrangement joined TRBV29-1 to TRBJ1-5; 9 of the junction bases match TRBD1. The sequenced sample consisted of PBMCs. The receptor was isolated from a man younger than 45 in good health and CMV-seropositive. The CDR3 here reads CSVEDDRGKPQHF. The bases read TGCAGCGTTGAAGATGACAGGGGGAAGCCCCAGCATTTT.